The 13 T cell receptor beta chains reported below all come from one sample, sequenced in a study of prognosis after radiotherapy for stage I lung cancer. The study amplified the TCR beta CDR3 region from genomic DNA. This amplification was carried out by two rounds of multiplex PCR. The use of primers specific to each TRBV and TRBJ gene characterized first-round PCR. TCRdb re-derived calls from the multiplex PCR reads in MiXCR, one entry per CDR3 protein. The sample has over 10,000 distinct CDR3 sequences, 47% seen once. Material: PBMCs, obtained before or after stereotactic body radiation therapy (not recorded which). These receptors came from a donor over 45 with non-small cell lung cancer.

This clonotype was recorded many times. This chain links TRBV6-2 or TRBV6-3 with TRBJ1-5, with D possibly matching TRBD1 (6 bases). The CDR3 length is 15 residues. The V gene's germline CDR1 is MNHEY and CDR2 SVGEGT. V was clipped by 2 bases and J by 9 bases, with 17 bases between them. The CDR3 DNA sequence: TGTGCCAGCAGTTACGCCGACAGGTCCGAGTGGCCCCAGCATTTT. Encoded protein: CASSYADRSEWPQHF.

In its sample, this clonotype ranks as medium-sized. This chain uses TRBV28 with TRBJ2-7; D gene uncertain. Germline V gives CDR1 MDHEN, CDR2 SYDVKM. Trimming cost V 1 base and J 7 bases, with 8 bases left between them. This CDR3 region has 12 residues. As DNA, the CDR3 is TGTGCCAGCAGTTTATTTTCGAAGGAGCAGTACTTC. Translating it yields CASSLFSKEQYF.

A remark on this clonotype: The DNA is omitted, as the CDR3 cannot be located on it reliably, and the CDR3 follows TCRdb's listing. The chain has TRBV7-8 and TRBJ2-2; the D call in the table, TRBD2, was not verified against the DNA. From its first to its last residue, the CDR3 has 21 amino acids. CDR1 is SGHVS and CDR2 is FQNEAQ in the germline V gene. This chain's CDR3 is CASSFYICSARGPVNTGELFF.

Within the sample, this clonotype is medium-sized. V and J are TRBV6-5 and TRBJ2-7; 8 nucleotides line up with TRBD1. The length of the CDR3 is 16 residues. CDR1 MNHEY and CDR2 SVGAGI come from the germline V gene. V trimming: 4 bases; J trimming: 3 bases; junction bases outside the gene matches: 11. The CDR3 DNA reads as TGTGCCAGCAGTTCACGAGGGACAGGTTTGGGCTACGAGCAGTACTTC. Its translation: CASSSRGTGLGYEQYF.

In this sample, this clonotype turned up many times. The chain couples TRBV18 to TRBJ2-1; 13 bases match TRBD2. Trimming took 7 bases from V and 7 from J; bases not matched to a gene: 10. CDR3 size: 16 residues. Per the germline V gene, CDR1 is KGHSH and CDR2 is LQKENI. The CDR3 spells CASLQLGTSGINEQFF. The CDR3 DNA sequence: TGTGCCAGCTTACAACTGGGGACTAGCGGGATAAATGAGCAGTTCTTC.

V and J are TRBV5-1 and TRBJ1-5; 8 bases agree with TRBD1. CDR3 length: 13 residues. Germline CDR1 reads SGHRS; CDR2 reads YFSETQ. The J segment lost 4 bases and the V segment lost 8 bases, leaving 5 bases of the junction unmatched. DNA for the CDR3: TGCGCCAGAGGCCGGACAGGGAATCAGCCCCAGCATTTT. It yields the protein CARGRTGNQPQHF.

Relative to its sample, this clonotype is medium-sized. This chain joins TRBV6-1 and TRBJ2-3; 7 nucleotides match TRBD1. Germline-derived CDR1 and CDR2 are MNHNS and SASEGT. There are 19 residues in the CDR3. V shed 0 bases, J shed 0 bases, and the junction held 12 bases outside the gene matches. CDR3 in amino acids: CASSEAGQWLRTSTDTQYF. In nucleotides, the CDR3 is TGTGCCAGCAGTGAAGCGGGACAGTGGCTTAGAACGAGCACAGATACGCAGTATTTT.

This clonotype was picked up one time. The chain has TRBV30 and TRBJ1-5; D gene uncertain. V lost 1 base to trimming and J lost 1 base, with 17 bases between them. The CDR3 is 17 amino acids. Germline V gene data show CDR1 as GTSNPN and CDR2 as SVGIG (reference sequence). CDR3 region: CAWSASRAAISNQPQHF. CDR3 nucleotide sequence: TGTGCCTGGAGTGCCAGCCGGGCAGCAATAAGCAATCAGCCCCAGCATTTT.

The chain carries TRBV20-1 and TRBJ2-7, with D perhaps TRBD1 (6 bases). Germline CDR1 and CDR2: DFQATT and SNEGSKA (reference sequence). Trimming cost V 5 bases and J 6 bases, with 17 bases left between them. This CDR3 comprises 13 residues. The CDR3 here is CSAHWTDTGEQYF. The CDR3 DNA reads TGCAGTGCTCATTGGACAGATACGGGCGAGCAGTACTTC.

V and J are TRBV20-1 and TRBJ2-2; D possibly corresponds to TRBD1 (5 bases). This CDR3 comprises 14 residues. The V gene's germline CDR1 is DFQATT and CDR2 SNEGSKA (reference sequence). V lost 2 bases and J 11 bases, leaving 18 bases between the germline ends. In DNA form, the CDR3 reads TGCAGTGCTAGACGGTCTCAGGGCCCCACCGAGCTGTTTTTT. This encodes CSARRSQGPTELFF.

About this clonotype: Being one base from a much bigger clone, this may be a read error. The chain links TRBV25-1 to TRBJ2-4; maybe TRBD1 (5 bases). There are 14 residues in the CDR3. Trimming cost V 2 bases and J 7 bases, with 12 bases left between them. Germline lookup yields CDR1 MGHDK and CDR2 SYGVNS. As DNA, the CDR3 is TGTGCCAGCAGTGAAGCGACAGCCCCGAACATTCAGTACTTC. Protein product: CASSEATAPNIQYF.

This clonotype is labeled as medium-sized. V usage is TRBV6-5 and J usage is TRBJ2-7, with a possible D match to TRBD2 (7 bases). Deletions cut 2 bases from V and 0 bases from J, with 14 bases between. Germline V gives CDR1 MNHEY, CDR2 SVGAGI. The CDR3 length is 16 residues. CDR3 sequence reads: CASSYRGRDNSYEQYF. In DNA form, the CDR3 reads TGTGCCAGCAGTTACCGTGGGAGGGACAACTCCTACGAGCAGTACTTC.

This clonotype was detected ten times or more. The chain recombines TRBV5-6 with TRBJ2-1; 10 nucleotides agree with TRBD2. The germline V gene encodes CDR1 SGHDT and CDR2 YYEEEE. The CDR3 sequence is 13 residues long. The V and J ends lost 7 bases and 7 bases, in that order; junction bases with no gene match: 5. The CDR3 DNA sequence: TGTGCCAGCCTAGCGGGAGAAGCGAATGAGCAGTTCTTC. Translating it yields CASLAGEANEQFF.